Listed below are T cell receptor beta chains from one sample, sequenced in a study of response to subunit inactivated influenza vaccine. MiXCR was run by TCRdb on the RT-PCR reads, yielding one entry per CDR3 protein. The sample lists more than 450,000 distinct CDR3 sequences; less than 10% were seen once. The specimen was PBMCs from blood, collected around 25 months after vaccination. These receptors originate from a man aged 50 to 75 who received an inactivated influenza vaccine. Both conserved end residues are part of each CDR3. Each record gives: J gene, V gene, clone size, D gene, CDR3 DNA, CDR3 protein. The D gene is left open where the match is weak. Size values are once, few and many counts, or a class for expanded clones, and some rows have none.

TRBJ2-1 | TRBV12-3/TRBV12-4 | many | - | TGTGCCAGCAGTAGTCTTAAGAGCAATGAGCAGTTCTTC | CASSSLKSNEQFF
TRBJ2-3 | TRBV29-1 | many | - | TGCAGCGTTGAGTTTGGGACAAATACGCAGTATTTT | CSVEFGTNTQYF
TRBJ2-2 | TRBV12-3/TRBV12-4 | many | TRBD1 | TGTGCCAGCAGTTCCGGGACAGACACCGGGGAGCTGTTTTTT | CASSSGTDTGELFF
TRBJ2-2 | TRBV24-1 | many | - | TGTGCCACCAGTGATTTGGGTACCGGGAACGCCGGGGAGCTGTTTTTT | CATSDLGTGNAGELFF
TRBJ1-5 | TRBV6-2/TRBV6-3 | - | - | TGTGCCAGCAACCCCCAGGGGACCCGCAATCAGCCCCAGCATTTT | CASNPQGTRNQPQHF
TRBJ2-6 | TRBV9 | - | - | TGTGCCAGCAGCGTAGGCGTCTCTGGGGCCAACGTCCTGACTTTC | CASSVGVSGANVLTF
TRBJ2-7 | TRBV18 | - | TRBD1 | TGTGCCAGCTCACCACCCCGGGACAGGGCCTACGAGCAGTACTTC | CASSPPRDRAYEQYF
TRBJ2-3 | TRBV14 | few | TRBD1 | TGTGCCAGCAGCCTGTCATACAGGGGACCGCAGTATTTT | CASSLSYRGPQYF
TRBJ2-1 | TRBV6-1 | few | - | TGTGCCAGCAGTGAGGGACCCCGCCCCAATGAGCAGTTCTTC | CASSEGPRPNEQFF
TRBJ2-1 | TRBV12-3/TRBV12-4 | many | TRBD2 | TGTGCCAGCAGTTTTCTCGGGAGTAAGGCGGGAGGCTACAATGAGCAGTTCTTC | CASSFLGSKAGGYNEQFF
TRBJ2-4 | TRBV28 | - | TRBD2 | TGTGCCAGCAGCACGGGACTAGTAGCGAACATTCAGTACTTC | CASSTGLVANIQYF
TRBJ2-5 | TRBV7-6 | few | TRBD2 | TGTGCCAGCAGCTTAGTTTCTAGCGGGAGACAAGAGACCCAGTACTTC | CASSLVSSGRQETQYF
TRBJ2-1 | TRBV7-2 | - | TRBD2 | TGTGCCAGCGACAAGCGGGACGGAATAGGCAATGAGCAGTTCTTC | CASDKRDGIGNEQFF
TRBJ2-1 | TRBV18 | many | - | TGTGCCAGCTCGACAGGCAATGAGCAGTTCTTC | CASSTGNEQFF
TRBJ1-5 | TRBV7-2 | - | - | TGTGCCAGCAGCATAGACATTAATCAGCCCCAGCATTTT | CASSIDINQPQHF
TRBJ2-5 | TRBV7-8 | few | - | TGTGCCAGCAGCTTAGAAGGCGTAGCGAAAGAGACCCAGTACTTC | CASSLEGVAKETQYF
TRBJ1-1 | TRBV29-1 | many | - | TGCAGCGTCCGGGGGACGAACACTGAAGCTTTCTTT | CSVRGTNTEAFF
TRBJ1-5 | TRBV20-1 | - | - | TGCAGTGCTAGTCCCTTAGATAGCAATCAGCCCCAGCATTTT | CSASPLDSNQPQHF
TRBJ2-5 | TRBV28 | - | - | TGTGCCAGCAGTTTAGGGCGGCTAGGGGCAGAGACCCAGTACTTC | CASSLGRLGAETQYF
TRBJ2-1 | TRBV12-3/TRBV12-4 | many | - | TGTGCCAGCAGTCCCTTAACGAATGAGCAGTTCTTC | CASSPLTNEQFF
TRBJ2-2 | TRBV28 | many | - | TGTGCCAGCAGTACACCGACCGGGGAGCTGTTTTTT | CASSTPTGELFF
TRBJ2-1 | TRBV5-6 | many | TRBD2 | TGTGCCAGCAGTTTGGGGGGTGCGGGAGGATCCTACAATGAGCAGTTCTTC | CASSLGGAGGSYNEQFF
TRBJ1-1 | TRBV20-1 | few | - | TGCAGTGCTAGGTACAGCCTGGGCACTGAAGCTTTCTTT | CSARYSLGTEAFF
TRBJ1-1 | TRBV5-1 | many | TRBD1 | TGCGCCAGCAGCTGGGACAGGGGGCCGAACACTGAAGCTTTCTTT | CASSWDRGPNTEAFF
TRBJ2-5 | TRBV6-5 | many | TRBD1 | TGTGCCAGCAGTTACTCTGGGACAGGGAGGGAGACCCAGTACTTC | CASSYSGTGRETQYF
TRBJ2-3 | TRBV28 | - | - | TGTGCCAGCAGTGGTACTGGCACAGATACGCAGTATTTT | CASSGTGTDTQYF
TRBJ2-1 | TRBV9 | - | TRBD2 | TGTGCCAGCAGCGTAGCTTTGACTAGCGGATACAATGAGCAGTTCTTC | CASSVALTSGYNEQFF
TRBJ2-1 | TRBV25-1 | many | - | TGTGCCAGCAGTATCGGGCACGATCTTGAGCAGTTCTTC | CASSIGHDLEQFF
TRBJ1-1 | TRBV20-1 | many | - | TGCAGTGCTAGTAGGCAGAACACTGAAGCTTTCTTT | CSASRQNTEAFF
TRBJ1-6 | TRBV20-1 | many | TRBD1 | TGCAGTGCTAGCCGGGACAGGGAAAATTCACCCCTCCACTTT | CSASRDRENSPLHF
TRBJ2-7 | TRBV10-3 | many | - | TGTGCCATCAGTGGGGGGACTCAAAAATCCTACGAGCAGTACTTC | CAISGGTQKSYEQYF
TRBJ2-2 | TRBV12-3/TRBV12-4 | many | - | TGTGCCAGCAGTTTGCTAGGGGACACCGGGGAGCTGTTTTTT | CASSLLGDTGELFF
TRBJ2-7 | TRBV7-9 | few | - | TGTGCCAGCAGCCCGAACACTCCCTACGAGCAGTACTTC | CASSPNTPYEQYF
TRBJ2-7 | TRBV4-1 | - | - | TGCGCCAGCAGCCAAGTAGGTTACAGGGAAGAAGAGCAGTACTTC | CASSQVGYREEEQYF
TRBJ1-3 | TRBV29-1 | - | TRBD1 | TGCAGCGTTGGACAGGGGGGCTCTGGAAACACCATATATTTT | CSVGQGGSGNTIYF
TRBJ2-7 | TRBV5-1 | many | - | TGCGCCAGCAGGGGAAATAGCGGCTCCTACGAGCAGTACTTC | CASRGNSGSYEQYF
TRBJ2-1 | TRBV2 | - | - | TGTGCCAGCAGTGAACGCCAGGAAGGATACAATGAGCAGTTCTTC | CASSERQEGYNEQFF
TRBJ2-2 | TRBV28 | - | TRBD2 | TGTGCCAGCAGTAAAGGACTAGCGGGGCAAACGAACACCGGGGAGCTGTTTTTT | CASSKGLAGQTNTGELFF
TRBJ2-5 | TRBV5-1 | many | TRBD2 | TGCGCCAGCAGCTTGGCCGGGACTAGCGCAGAGACCCAGTACTTC | CASSLAGTSAETQYF